The 23 T cell receptor beta chains below all came from one sample that was sequenced in a study of cytotoxic CD8 clonotypes in ibrutinib-treated CLL. Only in-frame clones appear in the TCRdb table, and some are missing; sequencing was by immunoSEQ multiplex PCR. The sample holds around 130,000 clones, about 85% seen once. Sequenced here: PBMCs, sampled after 24 months of ibrutinib treatment. These TCRs come from a human donor with chronic lymphocytic leukemia.

The gene calls are TRBV5-1 and TRBJ1-1; 10 bases are a match to TRBD1. The CDR3 is made up of 15 amino acids. CDR1 and CDR2 (germline): SGHRS, YFSETQ. The V and J ends lost 6 bases and 1 base, in that order; junction bases with no gene match: 6. This CDR3 reads CASNGQGGSNTEAFF. The CDR3 DNA follows: TGCGCCAGCAATGGACAGGGGGGGTCGAACACTGAAGCTTTCTTT.

This rearrangement joins TRBV11-3 to TRBJ2-3; the D call may be TRBD1 or TRBD2 (5 bases each). This CDR3 is 13 amino acids long. V was clipped by 5 bases and J by 6 bases, with 12 bases between them. CDR1 is SGHNT and CDR2 is YENEEA in the germline V gene. The DNA for the CDR3 is TGTGCCAGCAGCCGAGGGGCGCAGGATACGCAGTATTTT. This codes for CASSRGAQDTQYF.

The chain couples TRBV18 to TRBJ2-5; 12 nucleotides agree with TRBD1. CDR1 and CDR2 (germline): KGHSH, LQKENI. The CDR3 is 16 residues long. The junction had 6 bases not matched to a gene; V was cut back by 3 bases and J by 4 bases. This CDR3 reads CASSPPGQGARETQYF. CDR3 sequence (DNA): TGTGCCAGCTCACCCCCGGGACAGGGGGCCAGAGAGACCCAGTACTTC.

The chain has TRBV7-3 and TRBJ2-5; 7 bases line up with TRBD2. Trimming took 4 bases from V and 4 from J; bases not matched to a gene: 3. From germline, CDR1 is SGHTA and CDR2 FQGTGA. This CDR3 is 13 amino acids long. The CDR3: CASSYGGLETQYF. The CDR3 DNA is TGTGCCAGCAGCTACGGGGGGTTAGAGACCCAGTACTTC. The entire variable domain, with the rest obtained from reference TRBV7-3 and TRBJ2-5, is as follows: GAGVSQTPSNKVTEKGKYVELRCDPISGHTALYWYRQSLGQGPEFLIYFQGTGAADDSGLPNDRFFAVRPEGSVSTLKIQRTERGDSAVYLCASSYGGLETQYFGPGTRLLVL.

V and J are TRBV7-2 and TRBJ2-5, with D unclear. Trimming removed 5 bases from V and 3 bases from J, with 4 bases in between. The CDR3 covers 11 residues. The germline V gene encodes CDR1 SGHTA and CDR2 FQGNSA. CDR3 protein: CASSQKETQYF. The CDR3 DNA reads TGTGCCAGCAGCCAAAAAGAGACCCAGTACTTC.

This sequence joins TRBV7-9 and TRBJ2-5, with 7 bases aligning to TRBD1. Germline-derived CDR1 and CDR2 are SEHNR and FQNEAQ (reference sequence). With 5 bases clipped from V and 4 bases from J, the junction kept 4 bases outside the gene matches. This CDR3 is 13 amino acids long. CDR3 in amino acids: CASSPAGGETQYF. CDR3 nucleotides: TGTGCCAGCAGCCCTGCAGGGGGAGAGACCCAGTACTTC.

V is TRBV19 and J is TRBJ1-2; weak D call: TRBD1 (5 bases). Germline V gene data show CDR1 as LNHDA and CDR2 as SQIVND (reference sequence). This CDR3 is 15 amino acids long. The V and J ends lost 5 bases and 6 bases respectively, with 19 bases between them. The CDR3 protein is CASSATGGGLNGYTF. The DNA for the CDR3 is TGTGCCAGTAGTGCCACCGGGGGGGGTTTGAATGGCTACACCTTC. Drawing the rest from reference TRBV19 and TRBJ1-2, the complete variable domain is DGGITQSPKYLFRKEGQNVTLSCEQNLNHDAMYWYRQDPGQGLRLIYYSQIVNDFQKGDIAEGYSVSREKKESFPLTVTSAQKNPTAFYLCASSATGGGLNGYTFGSGTRLTVV.

In this sample, this clone turned up once. The chain employs TRBV6-4 and TRBJ1-4, with 10 bases fitting TRBD1. The CDR3 has 15 amino acids. The germline V gene encodes CDR1 MRHNA and CDR2 SNTAGT. The V gene end was trimmed by 7 bases and the J gene end by 9 bases; junction bases not matched to a gene: 11. The DNA of the CDR3 is TGTGCCAGCAAAGACAGGGGGCGCCAGGGGAAAAAACTGTTTTTT. Amino acid sequence: CASKDRGRQGKKLFF.

The rearrangement joins TRBV11-3 to TRBJ2-1; 12 bases align to TRBD2. Trimming cost V 5 bases and J 8 bases; bases outside gene matches: 10. CDR1 and CDR2 from the germline V gene are SGHNT and YENEEA. This CDR3 contains 16 residues. The CDR3 DNA sequence: TGTGCCAGCAGCCCGGGACTAGCGGGTGGATTGGATGAGCAGTTCTTC. It codes for CASSPGLAGGLDEQFF.

The V gene is TRBV7-2, the J gene TRBJ1-2, with a tentative D call TRBD1 (6 bases). The V gene's germline CDR1 is SGHTA and CDR2 FQGNSA. Trimming left V 1 base short and J 4 bases short, with 13 bases between. This CDR3 spans 15 amino acids. The CDR3 region has the DNA TGTGCCAGCAGCTTAGTCTCCACAGGGACCTATGGCTACACCTTC. It is translated as CASSLVSTGTYGYTF.

The J gene is TRBJ2-1, the V gene TRBV11-2, with 8 bases identical to TRBD2. The CDR3 runs 16 residues. Unmatched junction bases numbered 6, after V lost 1 base and J lost 4 bases. CDR1 is SGHAT and CDR2 is FQNNGV in the germline V gene. DNA for the CDR3: TGTGCCAGCAGCTTAGGCCCGGGACTAGTGTACAATGAGCAGTTCTTC. As protein: CASSLGPGLVYNEQFF.

The chain is built from TRBV19 and TRBJ2-2; TRBD1 matches at 7 bases. This CDR3 contains 14 residues. The junction had 2 bases not matched to a gene; V was cut back by 1 base and J by 6 bases. Looked up from germline, CDR1 is LNHDA and CDR2 is SQIVND (reference sequence). CDR3 nucleotides: TGTGCCAGTAGTATAGGACAGGGATCCGGGGAGCTGTTTTTT. Its protein product is CASSIGQGSGELFF.

V and J are TRBV9 and TRBJ1-5; D remains ambiguous. This CDR3 spans 15 amino acids. V was trimmed by 1 base and J by 2 bases, leaving 10 bases between them. Germline V gene lookup returns CDR1 SGDLS and CDR2 YYNGEE. The CDR3 sequence is CASSVSGVGNQPQHF. CDR3 DNA: TGTGCCAGCAGCGTATCCGGGGTGGGCAATCAGCCCCAGCATTTT.

This clone occurred a few times. CDR3 amino acids: CSVGRGGYNEQFF. The CDR3 DNA is TGCAGCGTTGGTCGCGGGGGGTACAATGAGCAGTTCTTC. This sequence joins TRBV29-1 and TRBJ2-1, with TRBD2 matching over 8 bases. The trim removed 4 bases at V and 4 bases at J, leaving 3 bases unmatched. Germline CDR1 and CDR2: SQVTM and ANQGSEA. The CDR3 runs 13 residues.

The chain recombines TRBV28 with TRBJ1-4, with D hard to call. The germline V and J ends were trimmed by 8 bases and 5 bases, with 12 bases remaining between them. This CDR3 has 13 residues. The germline CDR1 and CDR2 sequences are MDHEN and SYDVKM. The DNA for the CDR3 is TGTGCCAGCGGAGAACTGCAGAATGAAAAACTGTTTTTT. This encodes CASGELQNEKLFF.

The chain carries TRBV28 and TRBJ2-3; TRBD1 aligns across 12 bases. Trimming at V came to 4 bases and at J to 5 bases, leaving 7 bases not matched to a gene. Germline V lookup: CDR1 MDHEN, CDR2 SYDVKM. The CDR3 is 16 amino acids. The CDR3 sequence: CASSSPGQGAIDTQYF. In nucleotides, the CDR3 is TGTGCCAGCAGTTCCCCGGGACAGGGGGCAATAGATACGCAGTATTTT.

The chain uses TRBV6-1 and TRBJ2-5; maybe TRBD2 (7 bases). CDR1 and CDR2 (germline): MNHNS, SASEGT. V shed 2 bases and J shed 1 base, with 17 bases lying between them. The length of the CDR3 is 17 residues. The CDR3: CASSEMGRGGRQETQYF. For the CDR3, the DNA is TGTGCCAGCAGTGAAATGGGAAGGGGGGGCCGCCAAGAGACCCAGTACTTC.

The rearrangement uses TRBV9 and TRBJ2-1; D may be TRBD2 (5 bases). The CDR3 spans 15 residues. Trimming removed 3 bases from V and 8 bases from J, with 18 bases in between. Germline assignment: CDR1 SGDLS and CDR2 YYNGEE. The CDR3 region has the DNA TGTGCCAGCAGCGCGATTGAACTAGGTCGCGATGAGCAGTTCTTC. Amino acid sequence: CASSAIELGRDEQFF.

The chain is built from TRBV5-1 and TRBJ2-5; D may be TRBD1 (6 bases). The germline gives CDR1 SGHRS, CDR2 YFSETQ. The germline V and J ends were trimmed by 4 bases and 5 bases, with 18 bases remaining between them. The CDR3 extends over 15 amino acids. The chain's CDR3 is CASSRETGKRETQYF. DNA for the CDR3: TGCGCCAGCAGCCGTGAGACAGGAAAAAGGGAGACCCAGTACTTC.

This chain uses TRBV7-2 with TRBJ1-5; D gene unclear. The CDR3 runs 13 residues. Trimming left V 2 bases short and J 5 bases short, with 7 bases between. The germline V gene has CDR1 SGHTA and CDR2 FQGNSA. The DNA of the CDR3 is TGTGCCAGCAGCTTAAGAGGCGATCAGCCCCAGCATTTT. Protein sequence: CASSLRGDQPQHF.

The CDR3: CASSQDPGQNPLNEKLFF. CDR3 sequence (DNA): TGCGCCAGCAGCCAAGATCCTGGACAAAATCCCCTTAATGAAAAACTGTTTTTT. This chain links TRBV4-3 with TRBJ1-4, with D perhaps TRBD1 (5 bases). The germline CDR1 and CDR2 sequences are LGHNA and YSLEER. The CDR3 runs to 18 residues. With 0 bases removed from V and 4 bases from J, the gap between germline ends came to 18 bases.

The rearrangement uses TRBV6-5 and TRBJ1-5; D gene unclear. Germline loops: CDR1 MNHEY, CDR2 SVGAGI. V lost 0 bases and J 0 bases, leaving 9 bases between the germline ends. The CDR3 extends over 16 amino acids. The CDR3 sequence is CASSYSREASNQPQHF. The CDR3 DNA reads TGTGCCAGCAGTTACTCGAGAGAGGCTAGCAATCAGCCCCAGCATTTT.

This chain links TRBV11-2 with TRBJ2-3; TRBD2 matches at 9 bases. Germline V gives CDR1 SGHAT, CDR2 FQNNGV. CDR3 size: 16 residues. The J segment lost 1 base and the V segment lost 1 base, leaving 3 bases of the junction unmatched. CDR3 DNA sequence: TGTGCCAGCAGCTTAGGGCCTAGCGGGGGCACAGATACGCAGTATTTT. Protein: CASSLGPSGGTDTQYF.